The TCR beta chain under discussion was sequenced for a study of blood T cell repertoires in COVID-19. Study details: Both acute and convalescent COVID-19 samples were obtained from the United States, Italy and Spain. From T cells, B-cell-depleted T cells, or PBMCs came the material, which was cDNA or gDNA.

Trimming at V came to 8 bases and at J to 0 bases, leaving 6 bases not matched to a gene. Germline loops: CDR1 SGDLS, CDR2 YYNGEE. The CDR3 consists of 16 residues. In the authors' workflow: Nucleated cell number was recorded as an estimate derived from reference gene primer amplification. Some clones are missing from TCRdb's copy, which holds only in-frame ones; the method was immunoSEQ multiplex PCR. V and J calls and clone size are given by that table; D and trimming were obtained from the DNA. The sample consists of roughly 130,000 clones, roughly 90% of them appearing once. What was sequenced was peripheral blood. This clonotype originated in a man over 45 with active COVID-19. The J gene is TRBJ2-6, the V gene TRBV9; 9 nucleotides agree with TRBD1. In DNA, the CDR3 is TGTGCCAGTACCGACAGGGGGTACTCTGGGGCCAACGTCCTGACTTTC. It encodes CASTDRGYSGANVLTF.